This T cell receptor (beta chain) was profiled in a study of T cell changes during pregnancy in multiple sclerosis. Profiling relied on immunoSEQ multiplex PCR, and the TCRdb table lists in-frame clones only, not all of them. The sample gives about 100,000 clones, just under 95% of which show up once; 0.78% is in the top ten. This TCR was recovered from a female donor in good health, enrolled as a control in a pregnancy study. The starting material was peripheral blood, obtained in the third trimester of pregnancy.

CDR3 amino acids: CARRDSSYEQYF. Written as DNA, the CDR3 is TGTGCCAGACGGGACTCGTCCTACGAGCAGTACTTC. The gene calls are TRBV5-8 and TRBJ2-7; TRBD2 might be the D (6 bases). V shed 8 bases and J shed 1 base, with 10 bases lying between them. Germline V lookup: CDR1 SGHTS, CDR2 YDEGEE. This CDR3 is built from 12 residues.